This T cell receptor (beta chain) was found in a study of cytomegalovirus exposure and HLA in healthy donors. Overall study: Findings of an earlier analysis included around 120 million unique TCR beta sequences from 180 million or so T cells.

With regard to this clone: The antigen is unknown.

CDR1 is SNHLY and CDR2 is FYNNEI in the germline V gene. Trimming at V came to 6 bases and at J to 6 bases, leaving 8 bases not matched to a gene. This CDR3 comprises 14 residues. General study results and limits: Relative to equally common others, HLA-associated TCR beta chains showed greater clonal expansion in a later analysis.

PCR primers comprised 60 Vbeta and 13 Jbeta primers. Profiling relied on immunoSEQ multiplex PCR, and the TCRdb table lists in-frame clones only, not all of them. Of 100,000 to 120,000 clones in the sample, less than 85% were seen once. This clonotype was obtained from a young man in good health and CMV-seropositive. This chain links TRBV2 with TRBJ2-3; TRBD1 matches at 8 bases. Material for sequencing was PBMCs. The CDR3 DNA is TGTGCCAGCAGGCAGGGGGCGGGCGTCGATACGCAGTATTTT. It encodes CASRQGAGVDTQYF. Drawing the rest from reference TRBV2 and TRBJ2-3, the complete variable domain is EPEVTQTPSHQVTQMGQEVILRCVPISNHLYFYWYRQILGQKVEFLVSFYNNEISEKSEIFDDQFSVERPDGSNFTLKIRSTKLEDSAMYFCASRQGAGVDTQYFGPGTRLTVL.